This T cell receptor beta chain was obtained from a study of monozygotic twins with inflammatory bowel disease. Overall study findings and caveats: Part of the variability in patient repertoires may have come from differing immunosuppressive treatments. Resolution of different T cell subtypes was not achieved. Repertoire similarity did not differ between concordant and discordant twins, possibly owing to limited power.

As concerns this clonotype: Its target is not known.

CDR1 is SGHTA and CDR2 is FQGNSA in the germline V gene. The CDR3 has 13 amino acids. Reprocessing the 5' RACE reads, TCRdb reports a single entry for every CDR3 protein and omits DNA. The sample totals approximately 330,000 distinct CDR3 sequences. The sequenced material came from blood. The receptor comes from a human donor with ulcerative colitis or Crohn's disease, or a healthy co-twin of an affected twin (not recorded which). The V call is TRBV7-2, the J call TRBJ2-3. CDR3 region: CASSPTSGATQYF.